This T cell receptor beta chain was captured in a study of blood T cell repertoires in COVID-19. CDR1 is LNHNV, CDR2 YYDKDF, per germline (reference sequence). The CDR3 covers 19 residues. V trimming: 0 bases; J trimming: 5 bases; junction bases outside the gene matches: 17. Profiling relied on immunoSEQ multiplex PCR, and the TCRdb table lists in-frame clones only, not all of them. The profile shows 220,000 or so clones, 90% of them singletons. The sequence came from a man under 40 who had been exposed to COVID-19. The chain carries TRBV15 and TRBJ2-5; 8 bases agree with TRBD2. Specimen: PBMCs or T cells enriched from blood (not recorded which). In nucleotides, the CDR3 is TGTGCCACCAGCAGAGATAGGCGAGGGAGACTAGCGTTAGATGAGACCCAGTACTTC. Amino acids: CATSRDRRGRLALDETQYF.